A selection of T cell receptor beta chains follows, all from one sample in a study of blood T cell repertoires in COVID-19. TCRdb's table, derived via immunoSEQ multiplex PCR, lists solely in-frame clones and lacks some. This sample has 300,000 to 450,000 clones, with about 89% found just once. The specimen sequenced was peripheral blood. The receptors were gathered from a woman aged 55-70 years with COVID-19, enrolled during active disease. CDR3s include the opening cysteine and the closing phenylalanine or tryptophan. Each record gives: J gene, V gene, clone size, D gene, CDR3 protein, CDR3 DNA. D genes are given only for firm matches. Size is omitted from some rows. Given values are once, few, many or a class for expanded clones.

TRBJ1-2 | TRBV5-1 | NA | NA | CASSTGRFYTF | TGCGCCAGCAGCACAGGACGGTTCTACACCTTC
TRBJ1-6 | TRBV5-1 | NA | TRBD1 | CASRRTGQSGNSPLHF | TGCGCCAGCAGGCGGACAGGGCAAAGCGGGAATTCACCCCTCCACTTT
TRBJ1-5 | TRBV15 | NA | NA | CATSRGQLNQPQHF | TGTGCCACCAGCAGAGGACAGCTTAATCAGCCCCAGCATTTT
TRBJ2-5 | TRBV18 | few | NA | CASSPGLGETQYF | TGTGCCAGCTCACCAGGACTGGGGGAGACCCAGTACTTC
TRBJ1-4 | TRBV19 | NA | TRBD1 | CASSIREGAQEKLFF | TGTGCCAGTAGTATAAGAGAGGGGGCGCAAGAAAAACTGTTTTTT
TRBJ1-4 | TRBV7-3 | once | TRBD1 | CASSPGGKNEKLFF | TGTGCCAGCAGTCCAGGGGGGAAAAATGAAAAACTGTTTTTT
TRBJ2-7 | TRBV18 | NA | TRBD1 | CASSGGTGGVGEQYF | TGTGCCAGCTCAGGCGGGACAGGGGGCGTGGGAGAGCAGTACTTC
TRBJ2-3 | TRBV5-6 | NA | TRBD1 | CASRDRGTDTQYF | TGTGCCAGCAGGGACAGGGGCACAGATACGCAGTATTTT
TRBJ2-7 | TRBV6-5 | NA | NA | CASKTGAVYEQYF | TGTGCCAGCAAGACTGGGGCCGTCTACGAGCAGTACTTC
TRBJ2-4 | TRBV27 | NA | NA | CASSLGGSNIQYF | TGTGCCAGCAGTTTAGGCGGTTCAAACATTCAGTACTTC
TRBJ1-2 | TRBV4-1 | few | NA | CASSQPDGVYGYTF | TGCGCCAGCAGCCAACCTGACGGGGTCTATGGCTACACCTTC
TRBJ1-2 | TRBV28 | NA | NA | CASSTYRERYTF | TGTGCCAGCAGTACCTACAGGGAGCGCTACACCTTC
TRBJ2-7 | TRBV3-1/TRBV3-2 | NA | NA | CASSQDPAGLTYEQYF | TGTGCCAGCAGCCAAGATCCCGCAGGGCTGACCTACGAGCAGTACTTC
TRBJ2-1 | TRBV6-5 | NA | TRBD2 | CASSSWTSGGERQFF | TGTGCCAGCAGTTCCTGGACTAGCGGGGGCGAACGGCAGTTCTTC
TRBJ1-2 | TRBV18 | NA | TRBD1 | CASSLPGQGAVGDYGYTF | TGTGCCAGCTCACTCCCCGGACAGGGGGCCGTGGGGGACTATGGCTACACCTTC
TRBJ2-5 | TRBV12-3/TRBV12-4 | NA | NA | CASRLLAHETQYF | TGTGCCAGCAGGCTCTTGGCCCATGAGACCCAGTACTTC
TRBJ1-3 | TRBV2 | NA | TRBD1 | CASRDREGSNTIYF | TGTGCCAGCAGGGACAGGGAAGGCAGTAACACCATATATTTT
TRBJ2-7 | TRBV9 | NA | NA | CASSVGPSGAYEQYF | TGTGCCAGCAGCGTAGGCCCCTCAGGGGCCTACGAGCAGTACTTC
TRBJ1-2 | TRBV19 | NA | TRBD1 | CASTYGTDPYGYTF | TGTGCCAGTACCTATGGGACAGACCCCTATGGCTACACCTTC
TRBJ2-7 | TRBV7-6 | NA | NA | CASSLAAQGFPGFGYEQYF | TGTGCCAGCAGCTTAGCTGCCCAGGGGTTCCCGGGCTTCGGATACGAGCAGTACTTC
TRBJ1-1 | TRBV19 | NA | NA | CASSIGGPEAFF | TGTGCCAGTAGTATTGGAGGGCCTGAAGCTTTCTTT
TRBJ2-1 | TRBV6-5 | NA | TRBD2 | CASTREGLSYNEQFF | TGTGCCAGCACAAGGGAGGGGTTGTCCTACAATGAGCAGTTCTTC
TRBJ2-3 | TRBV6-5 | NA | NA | CASRLEGVPTDTQYF | TGTGCCAGCAGATTAGAGGGGGTCCCCACAGATACGCAGTATTTT
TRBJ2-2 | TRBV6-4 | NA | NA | CASSSTSLNTGELFF | TGTGCCAGCAGCTCAACTAGCTTGAACACCGGGGAGCTGTTTTTT
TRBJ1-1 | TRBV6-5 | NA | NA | CASPGSLNTEAFF | TGTGCCAGCCCCGGGTCTCTGAACACTGAAGCTTTCTTT
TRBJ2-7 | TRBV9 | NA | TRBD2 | CASSDGRGLGTNF | TGTGCCAGCAGCGACGGGAGGGGACTAGGTACGAACTTC
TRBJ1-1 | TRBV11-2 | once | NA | CASSLPPGQRNTEAFF | TGTGCCAGCAGCTTACCTCCGGGACAACGGAACACTGAAGCTTTCTTT
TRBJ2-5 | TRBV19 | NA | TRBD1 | CASSRPMRGLQETQYF | TGTGCCAGTAGTAGACCCATGAGGGGGCTCCAAGAGACCCAGTACTTC
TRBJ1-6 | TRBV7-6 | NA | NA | CASSLVSDSNSPLHF | TGTGCCAGCAGCTTAGTGAGCGATTCAAATTCACCCCTCCACTTT
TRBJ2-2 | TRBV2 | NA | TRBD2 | CASKERGHNTGELFF | TGTGCCAGCAAAGAGCGGGGGCACAACACCGGGGAGCTGTTTTTT
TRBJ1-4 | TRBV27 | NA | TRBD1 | CASSLIGTGRFRGHEKLFF | TGTGCCAGCAGTTTAATAGGGACAGGGAGATTTAGGGGGCATGAAAAACTGTTTTTT
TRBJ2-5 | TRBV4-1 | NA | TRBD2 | CASSLRLAGETQYF | TGCGCCAGCAGCCTAAGACTAGCTGGAGAGACCCAGTACTTC
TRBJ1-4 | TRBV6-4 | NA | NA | CASSVTATNEKLFF | TGTGCCAGCAGTGTGACTGCAACTAATGAAAAACTGTTTTTT
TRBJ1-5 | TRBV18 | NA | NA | CASSPHSDQPQHF | TGTGCCAGCTCACCACATTCGGATCAGCCCCAGCATTTT
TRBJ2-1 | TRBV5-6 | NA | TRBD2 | CASSAGLAGGPGEQFF | TGTGCCAGCAGCGCCGGACTAGCGGGGGGGCCTGGAGAGCAGTTCTTC
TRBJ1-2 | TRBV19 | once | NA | CATTYPASGDYGYTF | TGTGCCACCACATACCCCGCCAGCGGCGACTATGGCTACACCTTC
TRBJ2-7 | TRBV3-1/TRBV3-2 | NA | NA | CASSQEHPPYEQYF | TGTGCCAGCAGCCAAGAACATCCTCCCTACGAGCAGTACTTC
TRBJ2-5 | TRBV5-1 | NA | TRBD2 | CASSRLAGAPETQYF | TGCGCCAGCAGCCGACTAGCGGGGGCTCCAGAGACCCAGTACTTC
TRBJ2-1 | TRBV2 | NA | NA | CASRKMTAHEQFF | TGTGCCAGCAGAAAGATGACAGCCCATGAGCAGTTCTTC
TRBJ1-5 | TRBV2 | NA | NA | CASSGELRNQPQHF | TGTGCCAGCAGTGGCGAGTTACGCAATCAGCCCCAGCATTTT
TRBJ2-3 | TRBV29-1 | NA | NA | CSVERDTDTQYF | TGCAGCGTTGAGAGGGACACAGATACGCAGTATTTT
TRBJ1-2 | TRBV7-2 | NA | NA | CASSARTQPYGYTF | TGTGCCAGCAGCGCGAGGACTCAGCCCTATGGCTACACCTTC
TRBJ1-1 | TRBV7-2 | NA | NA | CASRLDRKNTEAFF | TGTGCCAGCAGGCTGGACAGAAAGAACACTGAAGCTTTCTTT
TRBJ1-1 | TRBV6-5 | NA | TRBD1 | CASSYTGQGVFGAFF | TGTGCCAGCAGTTACACGGGACAGGGAGTGTTCGGAGCTTTCTTT
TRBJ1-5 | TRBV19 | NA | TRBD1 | CASSMLRDSSWNQPQHF | TGTGCCAGTAGTATGCTGCGGGACAGCAGTTGGAATCAGCCCCAGCATTTT
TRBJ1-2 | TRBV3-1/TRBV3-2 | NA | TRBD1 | CASSRGTGGFYGYTF | TGTGCCAGCAGCCGAGGGACAGGGGGCTTCTATGGCTACACCTTC
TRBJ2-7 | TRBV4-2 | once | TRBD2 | CASSQDLGLVYEQYF | TGTGCCAGCAGCCAAGATTTGGGACTAGTCTACGAGCAGTACTTC
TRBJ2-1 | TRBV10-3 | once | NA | CAISEPEGRPTYNEQFF | TGTGCCATCAGTGAGCCCGAAGGGAGGCCGACCTACAATGAGCAGTTCTTC
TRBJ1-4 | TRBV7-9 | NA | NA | CASSFLSIGSRREKLFF | TGTGCCAGCAGCTTTCTAAGCATAGGGAGCCGTAGGGAAAAACTGTTTTTT
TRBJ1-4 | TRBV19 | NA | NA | CASSIRGWATNEKLFF | TGTGCCAGTAGTATAAGGGGGTGGGCAACTAATGAAAAACTGTTTTTT
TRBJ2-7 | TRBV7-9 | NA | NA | CASSSHGGARYEQYF | TGTGCCAGCAGCTCACACGGCGGGGCTCGATACGAGCAGTACTTC
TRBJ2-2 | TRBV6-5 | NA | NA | CASSPSRAGTGELFF | TGTGCCAGCAGTCCGTCCAGGGCCGGCACCGGGGAGCTGTTTTTT
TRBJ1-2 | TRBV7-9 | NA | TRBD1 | CASSAVPGGDGYTF | TGTGCCAGCAGCGCGGTGCCAGGGGGAGATGGCTACACCTTC
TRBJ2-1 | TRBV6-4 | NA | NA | CASSDAGNEQFF | TGTGCCAGCAGTGACGCCGGCAATGAGCAGTTCTTC
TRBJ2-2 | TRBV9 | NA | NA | CASSTGTYTGELFF | TGTGCCAGCAGCACCGGGACTTACACCGGGGAGCTGTTTTTT
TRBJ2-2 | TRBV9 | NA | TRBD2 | CASSVPSGGAAGELFF | TGTGCCAGCAGCGTTCCCAGCGGGGGGGCGGCCGGGGAGCTGTTTTTT
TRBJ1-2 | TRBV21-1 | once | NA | CASSKAGPGNYGYTF | TGTGCCAGCAGCAAAGCCGGACCGGGAAACTATGGCTACACCTTC
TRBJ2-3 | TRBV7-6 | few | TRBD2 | CASSSLREGGADTQYF | TGTGCCAGCAGCTCGCTGCGGGAGGGGGGTGCAGATACGCAGTATTTT
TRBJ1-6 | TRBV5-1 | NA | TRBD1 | CASSPGTAYSPLHF | TGCGCCAGCAGCCCGGGGACAGCTTATTCACCCCTCCACTTT
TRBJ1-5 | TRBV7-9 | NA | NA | CASSRSTRDQPQHF | TGTGCCAGCAGCCGAAGTACCCGGGATCAGCCCCAGCATTTT